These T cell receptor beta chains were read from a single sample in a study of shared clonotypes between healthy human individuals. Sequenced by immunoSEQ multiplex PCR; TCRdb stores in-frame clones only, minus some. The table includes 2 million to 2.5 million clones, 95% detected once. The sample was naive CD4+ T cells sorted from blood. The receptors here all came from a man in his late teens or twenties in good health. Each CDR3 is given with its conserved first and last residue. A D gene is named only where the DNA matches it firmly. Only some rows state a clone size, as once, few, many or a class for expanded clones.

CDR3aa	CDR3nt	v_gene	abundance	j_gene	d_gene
CASSHEGLSDTQYF	TGCGCCAGCAGCCATGAGGGGTTGTCAGATACGCAGTATTTT	TRBV5-1	NA	TRBJ2-3	NA
CASTIQGTGGEQYF	TGTGCCAGCACCATACAGGGAACTGGAGGCGAGCAGTACTTC	TRBV28	once	TRBJ2-7	NA
CASSFQSLLWANVLTF	TGTGCCAGCAGCTTCCAATCACTCCTCTGGGCCAACGTCCTGACTTTC	TRBV5-6	NA	TRBJ2-6	NA
CASRPGASLGAEAFF	TGTGCCAGCAGGCCAGGGGCGTCCTTGGGTGCTGAAGCTTTCTTT	TRBV27	NA	TRBJ1-1	NA
CASSPGTGLNQPQHF	TGCGCCAGCAGCCCCGGGACAGGCCTTAATCAGCCCCAGCATTTT	TRBV5-1	NA	TRBJ1-5	TRBD1
CASSPGQGGGETQYF	TGTGCCAGCAGCCCGGGTCAGGGAGGGGGAGAGACCCAGTACTTC	TRBV7-2	NA	TRBJ2-5	NA
CASSRGTPGTYGYTF	TGTGCCAGCAGTCGCGGGACCCCTGGGACCTATGGCTACACCTTC	TRBV6-5	NA	TRBJ1-2	NA
CASSRNSAAYGYTF	TGTGCCAGCAGCCGCAACTCAGCGGCCTATGGCTACACCTTC	TRBV7-8	NA	TRBJ1-2	NA
CASSIAGQGAGYGYTF	TGTGCCAGTAGTATAGCCGGACAGGGGGCAGGCTATGGCTACACCTTC	TRBV19	NA	TRBJ1-2	TRBD1
CASSVGRSSAYSTDTQYF	TGTGCCAGCAGTGTCGGGAGATCTTCTGCTTATAGCACAGATACGCAGTATTTT	TRBV25-1	NA	TRBJ2-3	NA
CASSERQGRTGELFF	TGCGCCAGCAGTGAGAGGCAGGGCCGCACCGGGGAGCTGTTTTTT	TRBV10-1	NA	TRBJ2-2	NA
CASSLNGRGHYEQYF	TGTGCCAGCAGTTTAAACGGCAGGGGGCACTACGAGCAGTACTTC	TRBV27	once	TRBJ2-7	TRBD1
CASSLARTGTGGAEQYF	TGCGCCAGCAGCTTGGCTCGCACCGGGACAGGGGGGGCCGAGCAGTACTTC	TRBV5-1	NA	TRBJ2-7	TRBD1
CAITPGQGDYGYTF	TGTGCCATCACCCCGGGACAGGGTGACTATGGCTACACCTTC	TRBV10-3	NA	TRBJ1-2	TRBD1
CASSLSSGSLNPYEQYF	TGTGCCAGCAGCTTAAGTAGCGGGAGCCTGAACCCCTACGAGCAGTACTTC	TRBV7-2	NA	TRBJ2-7	TRBD2
CAWNQGYSYEQYF	TGTGCCTGGAACCAGGGATACTCCTACGAGCAGTACTTC	TRBV30	once	TRBJ2-7	NA
CASSPGITNEKLFF	TGTGCCAGCAGTCCCGGGATAACTAATGAAAAACTGTTTTTT	TRBV6-5	NA	TRBJ1-4	NA
CASSFGGYEQYF	TGCGCCAGCAGCTTTGGGGGGTATGAGCAGTACTTC	TRBV5-1	once	TRBJ2-7	NA
CASSPRWGDVNIQYF	TGTGCCAGCAGCCCGAGGTGGGGGGACGTGAACATTCAGTACTTC	TRBV7-2	NA	TRBJ2-4	NA
CASSQRTESYEQYF	TGCGCCAGCAGCCAAAGGACTGAGTCCTACGAGCAGTACTTC	TRBV5-1	NA	TRBJ2-7	NA
CASSLTTGIDQPQHF	TGTGCCAGCAGTTTGACCACAGGGATCGATCAGCCCCAGCATTTT	TRBV6-5	NA	TRBJ1-5	NA
CASSFSNTEAFF	TGTGCCAGCAGCTTTTCGAACACTGAAGCTTTCTTT	TRBV7-9	NA	TRBJ1-1	NA
CASSFFQGSGANVLTF	TGTGCCAGCAGTTTTTTTCAGGGTTCTGGGGCCAACGTCCTGACTTTC	TRBV6-5	NA	TRBJ2-6	NA
CASSRTGGYEQYF	TGTGCCAGCAGCAGGACAGGGGGTTACGAGCAGTACTTC	TRBV7-3	once	TRBJ2-7	TRBD1
CASHRAGSNSPLHF	TGTGCCAGCCACCGGGCAGGGAGCAATTCACCCCTCCACTTT	TRBV2	NA	TRBJ1-6	NA
CASSFEGLGQPNYGYTF	TGTGCCAGCAGTTTCGAAGGGCTGGGTCAGCCTAACTATGGCTACACCTTC	TRBV28	NA	TRBJ1-2	NA
CASSSLSGANVLTF	TGTGCCAGCAGCAGCCTCTCTGGGGCCAACGTCCTGACTTTC	TRBV7-9	once	TRBJ2-6	NA
CSVHQAEKLFF	TGCAGCGTCCACCAGGCGGAAAAACTGTTTTTT	TRBV29-1	NA	TRBJ1-4	NA
CASSPFMDRGIIAKNIQYF	TGTGCCAGCTCACCTTTTATGGACAGGGGAATAATAGCCAAAAACATTCAGTACTTC	TRBV18	NA	TRBJ2-4	TRBD1
CASRKPGQFNQPQHF	TGCGCCAGCAGGAAACCGGGACAGTTTAATCAGCCCCAGCATTTT	TRBV4-3	NA	TRBJ1-5	TRBD1
CASSLTHSGGRAGELFF	TGCGCCAGCAGCTTAACCCACAGCGGGGGAAGGGCCGGGGAGCTGTTTTTT	TRBV5-1	NA	TRBJ2-2	TRBD2
CASSPRTGGMGDEQFF	TGTGCCAGCAGCCCCCGGACAGGGGGCATGGGCGATGAGCAGTTCTTC	TRBV5-6	NA	TRBJ2-1	TRBD1
CASKVSPSGNTIYF	TGCGCCAGCAAGGTCTCCCCCTCTGGAAACACCATATATTTT	TRBV5-1	NA	TRBJ1-3	NA
CASSYGQRRSTYEQYF	TGTGCCAGCAGTTACGGACAGCGGCGGTCCACCTACGAGCAGTACTTC	TRBV6-6	NA	TRBJ2-7	NA
CASAEGGYRGYTF	TGTGCCAGCGCCGAAGGGGGGTACAGGGGCTACACCTTC	TRBV7-2	NA	TRBJ1-2	NA
CASSSGLAFDEQYF	TGTGCCAGCAGTTCCGGACTAGCGTTCGACGAGCAGTACTTC	TRBV5-6	NA	TRBJ2-7	TRBD2
CASSQRGTGYNYGYTF	TGCGCCAGCAGCCAGAGGGGGACAGGCTATAACTATGGCTACACCTTC	TRBV4-1	NA	TRBJ1-2	TRBD1
CASSQELGRASGYNEQFF	TGCGCCAGCAGCCAAGAACTAGGGCGGGCTAGCGGATACAATGAGCAGTTCTTC	TRBV4-3	NA	TRBJ2-1	TRBD2
CASSSTPPGQTNSPLHF	TGCGCCAGCAGCTCAACTCCCCCGGGCCAGACTAATTCACCCCTCCACTTT	TRBV5-1	NA	TRBJ1-6	NA
CASSVASGAHNEQFF	TGTGCCAGCAGCGTAGCAAGCGGGGCCCACAATGAGCAGTTCTTC	TRBV9	NA	TRBJ2-1	TRBD2
CASSQQGGSSYEQYF	TGTGCCAGCAGCCAGCAGGGCGGCAGCTCCTACGAGCAGTACTTC	TRBV6-6	NA	TRBJ2-7	NA
CASSIAGGTGELFF	TGTGCCAGCAGTATAGCGGGAGGGACCGGGGAGCTGTTTTTT	TRBV25-1	NA	TRBJ2-2	TRBD2
CASSQDGGRSYEQYF	TGTGCCAGCTCACAGGATGGCGGGCGGTCCTACGAGCAGTACTTC	TRBV18	NA	TRBJ2-7	NA
CASSLASGVSSYEQYF	TGCGCCAGCAGCTTGGCTAGCGGTGTGAGCTCCTACGAGCAGTACTTC	TRBV5-1	NA	TRBJ2-7	TRBD2
CASSQVGGGGEKLFF	TGCGCCAGCAGTCAAGTGGGGGGAGGTGGGGAAAAACTGTTTTTT	TRBV4-3	NA	TRBJ1-4	NA
CASSLPTQVYGYTF	TGTGCCAGCAGCTTACCCACACAAGTCTATGGCTACACCTTC	TRBV5-4	once	TRBJ1-2	NA
CASSLDGLGSEAFF	TGTGCCAGCAGCTTAGATGGGCTGGGCTCGGAAGCTTTCTTT	TRBV7-2	NA	TRBJ1-1	NA
CASSLGAAGEETQYF	TGTGCCAGCAGCTTAGGGGCTGCGGGGGAGGAGACCCAGTACTTC	TRBV11-3	NA	TRBJ2-5	TRBD2
CASKIETNYGYTF	TGTGCCAGCAAAATAGAGACAAACTATGGCTACACCTTC	TRBV2	NA	TRBJ1-2	NA
CASGRGQVYEQYF	TGTGCCAGCGGGAGGGGACAGGTCTACGAGCAGTACTTC	TRBV7-2	NA	TRBJ2-7	NA
CASSQRISGGGTDTQYF	TGCGCCAGCAGCCAGAGGATTAGCGGGGGAGGCACAGATACGCAGTATTTT	TRBV4-1	once	TRBJ2-3	TRBD2
CASSYRGPGNTIYF	TGTGCCAGCAGTTACAGGGGCCCTGGAAACACCATATATTTT	TRBV6-5	NA	TRBJ1-3	NA